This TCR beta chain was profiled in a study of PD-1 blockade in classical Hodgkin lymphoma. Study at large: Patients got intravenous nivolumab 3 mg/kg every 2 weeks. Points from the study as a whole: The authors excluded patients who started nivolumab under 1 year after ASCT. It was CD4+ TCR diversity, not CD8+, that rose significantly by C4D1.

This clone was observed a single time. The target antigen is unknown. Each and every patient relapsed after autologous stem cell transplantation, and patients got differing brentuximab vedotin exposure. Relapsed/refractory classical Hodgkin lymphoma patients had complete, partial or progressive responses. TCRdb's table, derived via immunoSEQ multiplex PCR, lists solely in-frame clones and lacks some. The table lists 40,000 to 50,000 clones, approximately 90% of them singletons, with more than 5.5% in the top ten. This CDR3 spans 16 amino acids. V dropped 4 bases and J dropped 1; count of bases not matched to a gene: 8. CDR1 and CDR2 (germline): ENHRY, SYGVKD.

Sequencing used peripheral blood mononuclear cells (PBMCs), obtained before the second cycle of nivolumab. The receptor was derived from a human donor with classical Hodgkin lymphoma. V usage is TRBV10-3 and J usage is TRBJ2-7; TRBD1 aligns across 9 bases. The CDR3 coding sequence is TGTGCCATCAGTGGGCCGGGGACAGGGTTATCCTACGAGCAGTACTTC. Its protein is CAISGPGTGLSYEQYF.